Here is one T cell receptor (beta chain) with its context. This sample stems from a study of blood T cell repertoires in COVID-19. Study overall: Acute and convalescent COVID-19 specimens originated in the United States, Italy and Spain.

V lost 5 bases, J lost 9 bases, and 10 bases stayed unmatched. Per the germline V gene, CDR1 is SGHNT and CDR2 is YENEEA. The CDR3 runs to 15 residues. Recruitment covered about 25 US areas and drew participants whose ages spanned roughly 18 to 90 years. Membership in each cohort depended on participant-reported clinical history. In the authors' methods: Using reference gene primer amplification, nucleated cell counts were estimated. The assay was immunoSEQ multiplex PCR, and TCRdb's table has in-frame clones only and misses some. V and J calls and clone size are given by that table; D and trimming were obtained from the DNA. The sample has about 310,000 clones, around 90% seen once.

The sequenced sample consisted of PBMCs or T cells enriched from blood (not recorded which). The V gene is TRBV11-3, the J gene TRBJ1-4; 9 nucleotides agree with TRBD1. This TCR derives from a woman between 18 and 30 years old with acute COVID-19. The CDR3 here is CASSPDRDRAQKLFF. The DNA of the CDR3 is TGTGCCAGCAGCCCAGACCGGGACAGGGCGCAAAAACTGTTTTTT.